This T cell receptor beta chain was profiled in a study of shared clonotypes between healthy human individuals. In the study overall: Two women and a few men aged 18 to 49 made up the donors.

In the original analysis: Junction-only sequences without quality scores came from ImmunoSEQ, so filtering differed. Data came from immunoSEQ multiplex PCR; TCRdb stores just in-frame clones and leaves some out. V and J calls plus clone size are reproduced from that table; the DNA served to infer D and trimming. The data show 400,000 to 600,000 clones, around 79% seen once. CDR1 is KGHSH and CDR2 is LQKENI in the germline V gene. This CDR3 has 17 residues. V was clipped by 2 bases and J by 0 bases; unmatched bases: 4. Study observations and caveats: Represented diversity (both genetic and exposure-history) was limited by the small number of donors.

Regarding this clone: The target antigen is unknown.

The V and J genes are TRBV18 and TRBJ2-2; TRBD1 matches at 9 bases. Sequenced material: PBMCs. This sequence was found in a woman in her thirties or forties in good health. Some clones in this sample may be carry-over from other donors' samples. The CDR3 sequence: CASSPNRGPPNTGELFF. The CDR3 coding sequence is TGTGCCAGCTCACCAAACAGGGGGCCCCCGAACACCGGGGAGCTGTTTTTT.